This TCR beta chain was identified during a study of blood T cell repertoires in COVID-19. Germline CDR1 LGHDT, CDR2 YNNKEL (reference sequence). With 2 bases removed from V and 0 bases from J, the gap between germline ends came to 11 bases. The CDR3 consists of 16 residues. Per the original data handling: Nucleated cell number was recorded as an estimate derived from reference gene primer amplification. Clones were sequenced by immunoSEQ multiplex PCR, and TCRdb holds only the in-frame ones, with some missing. V and J calls and clone size come straight from that table; D and trimming were deduced from the DNA. The table has under 300,000 clones, 89% seen once.

The sequenced sample consisted of PBMCs or T cells enriched from blood (not recorded which). The rearrangement joins TRBV3-1 (or the pseudogene TRBV3-2) to TRBJ2-1; D possibly corresponds to TRBD2 (5 bases). The TCR comes from a woman aged 40 to 50 who had recovered from COVID-19. CDR3 DNA sequence: TGTGCCAGCAGCCAAAATTTTGGGAGCTCCTACAATGAGCAGTTCTTC. This gives the protein CASSQNFGSSYNEQFF.